This T cell receptor (beta chain) was recovered during a study of CD8+ T cells in alopecia areata. The table lists this clone with many counts. Sequencing templates came from extracted RNA that was reverse transcribed into cDNA. Here immunoSEQ multiplex PCR was the method, and the copy in TCRdb shows in-frame clones only, minus some. The data contain 95,000 to 120,000 clones, 59% of them singletons. What was sequenced was CD8+ T cells sorted from blood. This receptor was identified in a human donor in good health.

The CDR3 nucleotides are TGTGCCAGCAGCTCAAGATATGCAGATACGCAGTATTTT. It is translated as CASSSRYADTQYF. The gene calls are TRBV11-2 and TRBJ2-3; D unresolved. The CDR3 consists of 13 residues. Germline V gene sequence: CDR1 SGHAT, CDR2 FQNNGV. V was shortened by 4 bases and J by 4 bases, with 9 bases between the two germline ends.